Here is one T cell receptor (beta chain) with its context. CDR3 length: 11 amino acids. V lost 6 bases and J lost 7, with 10 bases in between. The germline V gene encodes CDR1 MNHNY and CDR2 SVGAGI (reference sequence). Measured with immunoSEQ multiplex PCR; TCRdb has only the in-frame clones, and not every one. Here the sample spans roughly 64,000 clones, around nine tenths being singletons. These data belong to a study of technical replicates of blood from several donors. This chain connects TRBV6-6 to TRBJ2-7, with a weak D call TRBD2 (6 bases). This receptor was taken from a human donor in good health. Some clones in this sample may be carry-over from other donors' samples. Source material: PBMCs. As DNA, the CDR3 is TGTGCCAGCAGACCTGCGGGAGAGCAGTACTTC. Amino acid sequence: CASRPAGEQYF.